Below, 15 T cell receptor beta chains from the same sample are listed, as sequenced in a study of T-cell memory formation after mild COVID-19 (dated by TCRdb to 2020 to 2023). Libraries were made using 5' RACE. These reads were obtained on an Illumina NovaSeq 6000. TCRdb ran its own pipeline on the public reads, namely fastp trimming at Q25 and MiXCR clone calling, and kept in-frame beta chains. Rows are unified per CDR3 protein, each entry keeping the most common DNA and genes. This sample gives 400,000 to 500,000 distinct CDR3 sequences in total; over 15% of them show up just once. The ten most abundant clones make up approximately 8.1% of the sample. The sample comprised PBMCs or a T cell subset sorted from them (not recorded which). These receptor sequences come from an adult woman who had mild COVID-19 (a few samples of this study predate the infection). The sample titles of this study are shuffled in the database, so cell type and time point are left out; the donor was told from shared clones.

This clonotype occurred a few times. The chain employs TRBV20-1 and TRBJ1-5, with 7 positions matching TRBD1. The germline V gene has CDR1 DFQATT and CDR2 SNEGSKA (reference sequence). This CDR3 is 12 amino acids long. V lost 6 bases and J lost 4; bases outside the gene matches: 3. Here the CDR3 DNA reads TGCAGTGCATCGACAGGGAATCAGCCCCAGCATTTT. The encoded protein is CSASTGNQPQHF.

A few counts support this clonotype. The V and J genes are TRBV25-1 and TRBJ2-2; TRBD2 matches 7 bases. The CDR3 extends over 15 amino acids. Losses at the gene ends were 4 bases for V and 5 bases for J; bases not matched to a gene: 7. The germline V gene encodes CDR1 MGHDK and CDR2 SYGVNS. The CDR3 protein is CASSGRAGITGELFF. The CDR3 coding sequence is TGTGCCAGCAGTGGTCGAGCGGGAATAACCGGGGAGCTGTTTTTT.

This clonotype was observed a few times. This rearrangement joins TRBV9 to TRBJ2-5; D remains unclear. Germline CDR1 SGDLS, CDR2 YYNGEE. The length of the CDR3 is 12 residues. V shed 3 bases and J shed 7 bases, with 10 bases lying between them. CDR3 residues: CASSDSTGTQYF. CDR3 nucleotide sequence: TGTGCCAGCAGCGATTCGACGGGGACCCAGTACTTC.

The chain links TRBV12-3 or TRBV12-4 to TRBJ1-4; D is unresolved. Between the trimmed V and J ends, which lost 5 bases and 5 bases, there was a span of 12 bases. The CDR3 is 14 residues long. Here the CDR3 DNA reads TGTGCCAGCAGTGCCAGCCGCTGGAATGAAAAACTGTTTTTT. As protein: CASSASRWNEKLFF.

This clonotype was counted only a few times. In DNA, the CDR3 is TGCAGCGTGGGACAGGGAGCAACTAATGAAAAACTGTTTTTT. This gives the protein CSVGQGATNEKLFF. This chain joins TRBV29-1 and TRBJ1-4; TRBD1 matches at 9 bases. V dropped 6 bases and J dropped 0; count of bases not matched to a gene: 2. CDR1 is SQVTM and CDR2 is ANQGSEA in the germline V gene. The CDR3 is made up of 14 amino acids.

The chain recombines TRBV7-6 with TRBJ2-7; 8 nucleotides agree with TRBD2. This CDR3 region has 16 residues. Germline V gene sequence: CDR1 SGHVS, CDR2 FNYEAQ. With V trimmed by 2 bases and J by 1 base, 7 bases remained unmatched. The CDR3 DNA sequence: TGTGCCAGCAGCTTATCGGGGGGGTGGTATTCCTACGAGCAGTACTTC. Residues: CASSLSGGWYSYEQYF.

The rearrangement joins TRBV6-5 to TRBJ1-2, with 11 bases that match TRBD1. The CDR3 contains 17 residues. J was trimmed by 1 base and V by 4 bases; bases with no gene match: 8. Germline values: CDR1 MNHEY, CDR2 SVGAGI. The CDR3 region has the DNA TGTGCCAGCAGTTGGACAGGGGGCGTTAGGGGTAACTATGGCTACACCTTC. It translates to CASSWTGGVRGNYGYTF.

This clonotype came up a few times. The chain combines TRBV6-1 with TRBJ1-2; D remains unclear. The ends were cut back, 2 bases at V and 2 bases at J, with 6 bases in the middle. The CDR3 spans 13 residues. Germline values: CDR1 MNHNS, CDR2 SASEGT. The CDR3 reads CASSETTNYGYTF. DNA for the CDR3: TGTGCCAGCAGTGAAACAACGAACTATGGCTACACCTTC.

The V gene is TRBV5-1, the J gene TRBJ2-5; D unclear. Looked up from germline, CDR1 is SGHRS and CDR2 is YFSETQ. There are 13 residues in the CDR3. Trimming took off 4 bases at V and 4 bases at J, with 11 bases between the two ends. Here the CDR3 DNA reads TGCGCCAGCAGCCATGAAGGACCAGAGACCCAGTACTTC. Its protein is CASSHEGPETQYF.

The CDR3 protein is CASSLGGGMNTEAFF. In DNA, the CDR3 is TGTGCCAGCAGCTTAGGTGGAGGGATGAACACTGAAGCTTTCTTT. V and J are TRBV7-2 and TRBJ1-1; D is unresolved. Germline V gene sequence: CDR1 SGHTA, CDR2 FQGNSA. Deletions cut 1 base from V and 0 bases from J, with 9 bases between. The CDR3 extends over 15 amino acids.

This clonotype was seen a handful of times. The rearrangement joins TRBV5-1 to TRBJ2-3; TRBD1 matches at 8 bases. The germline V gene has CDR1 SGHRS and CDR2 YFSETQ. V lost 5 bases, J lost 4 bases, and 9 bases stayed unmatched. The CDR3 is 15 amino acids. CDR3 nucleotide sequence: TGCGCCAGCAGACAGACAGGGGATCGTTCAGATACGCAGTATTTT. It yields the protein CASRQTGDRSDTQYF.

J is TRBJ2-5 and V is TRBV20-1, with D perhaps TRBD2 (6 bases). This CDR3 has 15 residues. From germline, CDR1 is DFQATT and CDR2 SNEGSKA (reference sequence). V lost 3 bases to trimming and J lost 5 bases, with 19 bases between them. CDR3 DNA sequence: TGCAGTGCTAGGAACCCGCGCGCCGGAGGGGAGACCCAGTACTTC. This codes for CSARNPRAGGETQYF.

Many counts were recorded for this clonotype. The gene calls are TRBV6-6 and TRBJ1-1, with D perhaps matching TRBD1 (6 bases). Germline assignment: CDR1 MNHNY and CDR2 SVGAGI (reference sequence). The CDR3 contains 12 residues. Trimming cost V 10 bases and J 5 bases, with 14 bases left between them. Here the CDR3 DNA reads TGTGCCATTGGACAGCGGAGGACTGAAGCTTTCTTT. It codes for CAIGQRRTEAFF.

This clonotype was seen a handful of times. The V gene is TRBV12-3 or TRBV12-4, the J gene TRBJ2-7; 7 nucleotides line up with TRBD2. V lost 5 bases, J lost 2 bases, and 9 bases stayed unmatched. The CDR3 runs to 15 residues. This chain's CDR3 is CASSPRGDPPYEQYF. The CDR3 DNA reads TGTGCCAGCAGTCCCCGGGGGGACCCACCCTACGAGCAGTACTTC.

This chain joins TRBV14 and TRBJ1-2; TRBD1 aligns across 9 bases. J was trimmed by 10 bases and V by 3 bases; bases with no gene match: 6. Germline lookup yields CDR1 SGHDN and CDR2 FVKESK. The CDR3 extends over 13 amino acids. The CDR3 DNA follows: TGTGCCAGCAGCCATAGACAGGGGGTAGACTACACCTTC. This encodes CASSHRQGVDYTF.